This is a list of T cell receptor beta chains from one sample in a study of technical replicates of blood from several donors. Repertoires were generated with immunoSEQ multiplex PCR, while TCRdb's copy carries only in-frame clones and drops some. The sample carries approximately 69,000 clones, around 97% recorded once. The sequencing input was T cells isolated from PBMCs. The receptors originated from a human donor in good health. Each CDR3 is given with its conserved first and last residue. D genes are given only for firm matches. Clone size is stated in some rows and not others, as once, few, many or a class when expanded.

TRBV30	-	TRBD1	TRBJ2-2	TGTGCCTGGAAACGGGGACAGGGGTTAAACACCGGGGAGCTGTTTTTT	CAWKRGQGLNTGELFF
TRBV4-1	-	TRBD1	TRBJ2-7	TGCGCCAGCAGCCAAGGAATCCCGGGACAGGCGACCTACGAGCAGTACTTC	CASSQGIPGQATYEQYF
TRBV2	-	-	TRBJ1-2	TGTGCCAGCAGTGAAGAGCGGCGGCAGAACTATGGCTACACCTTC	CASSEERRQNYGYTF
TRBV30	-	TRBD1	TRBJ1-5	TGTGCCTGGAGCCTACAGGGGAATAGCAATCAGCCCCAGCATTTT	CAWSLQGNSNQPQHF
TRBV6-5	once	TRBD2	TRBJ2-7	TGTGCCAGCAGCGTTAGCGGGAGGGCCTACGAGCAGTACTTC	CASSVSGRAYEQYF
TRBV11-1	-	-	TRBJ2-7	TGTGCCAGCAGCCTGCGGGGTGACTACGAGCAGTACTTC	CASSLRGDYEQYF
TRBV5-6	-	-	TRBJ1-1	TGTGCCAGCAGCTACGAAGGAGGGCTCACTGAAGCTTTCTTT	CASSYEGGLTEAFF
TRBV12-5	-	-	TRBJ2-1	TGTGCTAGTGGCCCCAATAACTGGAATGAGCAGTTCTTC	CASGPNNWNEQFF
TRBV10-1	-	-	TRBJ2-7	TGCGCCAGCAGCAAAGGGGATTACGAGCAGTACTTC	CASSKGDYEQYF
TRBV6-1	-	-	TRBJ2-7	TGTGCCAGCAGTAGACAGGCCCCGGGGTCCTACGAGCAGTACTTC	CASSRQAPGSYEQYF
TRBV12-5	-	TRBD1	TRBJ2-1	TGTGCTAGTGCCCAGGGGGCAAATGAGCAGTTCTTC	CASAQGANEQFF
TRBV5-6	-	-	TRBJ2-7	TGTGCCAGCAGCTCCCCTCCCGCGGCCTCCTACGAGCAGTACTTC	CASSSPPAASYEQYF
TRBV7-9	-	TRBD1	TRBJ1-4	TGTGCCAGCAGCTCCGACAGGGGAAAGGTGGGAAAACTGTTTTTT	CASSSDRGKVGKLFF
TRBV27	-	TRBD1	TRBJ1-1	TGTGCCAGCAGGGAGGGGGCTACTGAAGCTTTCTTT	CASREGATEAFF
TRBV11-2	-	-	TRBJ2-5	TGTGCCAGCAGCCTGAGGGCACCCGGGACCCAGTACTTC	CASSLRAPGTQYF
TRBV6-5	-	TRBD1	TRBJ2-7	TGTGCCAGCAGCTTTCGAGACAGGGGACTCTACGAGCAGTACTTC	CASSFRDRGLYEQYF
TRBV19	-	-	TRBJ1-1	TGTGCCAGTAGTATTTCGGTCAGGGGCGAAGAAGCTTTCTTT	CASSISVRGEEAFF
TRBV15	once	TRBD1	TRBJ2-7	TGTGCCACCAGCATGGACAGGGGGTTGCGGGAGCAGTACTTC	CATSMDRGLREQYF
TRBV6-6	-	-	TRBJ2-1	TGTGCCAGCAGCTCTGGGCTCGGAGGGAGAAATGAGCAGTTCTTC	CASSSGLGGRNEQFF
TRBV9	-	TRBD1	TRBJ2-1	TGTGCCAGCACCCCGGCCCGGGACAGGGGGCTTGTGGGGGAGCAGTTCTTC	CASTPARDRGLVGEQFF